The 10 T cell receptor beta chains given below trace back to one sample, sequenced in a study of beta chain features in type 1 diabetes. Sequenced material consisted of expressed TCRB transcripts (all of the isolated RNA was reverse transcribed). Repertoires were generated with immunoSEQ multiplex PCR, while TCRdb's copy carries only in-frame clones and drops some. The sample holds over 500,000 clones, 15% seen once. Sequences were obtained from naive CD4+ T cells from blood. The receptors were gathered from a man aged 18 to 35 in good health.

The chain employs TRBV5-1 and TRBJ2-3; 10 bases line up with TRBD2. Germline CDR1 is SGHRS and CDR2 is YFSETQ. CDR3 length: 15 amino acids. V lost 4 bases to trimming and J lost 3 bases; unmatched junction nucleotides: 5. This chain's CDR3 is CASSLPGLATDTQYF. The CDR3 DNA is TGCGCCAGCAGCCTCCCGGGACTAGCGACAGATACGCAGTATTTT.

Only a few counts were recorded for this clone. The CDR3 bases are TGCGCCAGCAGCTTTGAGGGGTACAATGAGCAGTTCTTC. Translated, it gives CASSFEGYNEQFF. V is TRBV5-1 and J is TRBJ2-1; the D gene could be TRBD1 or TRBD2 (5 bases each). From germline, CDR1 is SGHRS and CDR2 YFSETQ. The length of the CDR3 is 13 residues. The V end lost 2 bases, the J end lost 4 bases, and 7 bases lay between the germline ends.

This rearrangement joins TRBV29-1 to TRBJ1-1; the D gene is possibly TRBD1 (6 bases). The CDR3 runs to 13 residues. CDR1 is SQVTM, CDR2 ANQGSEA, per germline. V shed 3 bases and J shed 7 bases, with 15 bases lying between them. CDR3 nucleotide sequence: TGCAGCGTTGAGTCCACAGGGAGGTATGAAGCTTTCTTT. As protein: CSVESTGRYEAFF.

This clone was counted between two and nine times. This chain links TRBV29-1 with TRBJ1-2; D is perhaps TRBD1 (6 bases). The CDR3 spans 13 residues. Between the trimmed V and J ends, which lost 7 bases and 6 bases, there was a span of 18 bases. CDR1 is SQVTM, CDR2 ANQGSEA, per germline. In DNA, the CDR3 is TGCAGCGGCCAAGACGGAGGGGGGAATGGCTACACCTTC. The encoded protein is CSGQDGGGNGYTF.

This clone was picked up a small number of times. J is TRBJ2-1 and V is TRBV7-3; 9 bases are a match to TRBD1. V lost 4 bases to trimming and J lost 14 bases; unmatched junction nucleotides: 9. CDR1 is SGHTA, CDR2 FQGTGA, per germline. The CDR3 is 13 residues long. The CDR3 loop is CASSSGQGIRKFF. CDR3 coding DNA: TGTGCCAGCAGCTCCGGACAGGGGATCCGGAAGTTCTTC.

In this sample, this clone turned up a few times. V gene TRBV7-9 combines with J gene TRBJ2-7; 9 nucleotides align to TRBD1. V shed 4 bases and J 4 bases; nucleotides not matched to a gene: 8. Germline loops: CDR1 SEHNR, CDR2 FQNEAQ (reference sequence). This CDR3 contains 15 residues. The CDR3 DNA is TGTGCCAGCAGCTACCACAGGGGGCGCGGGTACGAGCAGTACTTC. Translation gives CASSYHRGRGYEQYF.

The table lists this clone with a few counts. The chain carries TRBV5-4 and TRBJ2-1, with D possibly matching TRBD2 (6 bases). The CDR3 loop spans 16 amino acids. Per germline, CDR1 SGHNT and CDR2 YYREEE (reference sequence). The ends were cut back, 0 bases at V and 4 bases at J, with 14 bases in the middle. Here the CDR3 DNA reads TGTGCCAGCAGCTTGGGGGGAGGAGCAGGGTACAATGAGCAGTTCTTC. Translating it yields CASSLGGGAGYNEQFF.

In its sample, this clone was seen a few times. The chain employs TRBV23-1 and TRBJ2-1; D remains ambiguous. TRBV23-1 is placed among ORFs of uncertain function. V was shortened by 7 bases and J by 12 bases, with 7 bases between the two germline ends. The CDR3 covers 9 residues. In nucleotides, the CDR3 is TGCGCCAGCAAGATAGGGCAGTTCTTC. Encoded protein: CASKIGQFF.

This clone was seen a few times. This CDR3 reads CASSPTDPRQGEKLFF. The DNA for the CDR3 is TGTGCCAGCAGCCCTACGGATCCGCGCCAGGGGGAAAAACTGTTTTTT. The V gene is TRBV11-1, the J gene TRBJ1-4; perhaps TRBD1 as D (6 bases). V gave up 5 bases and J gave up 8 bases, with 21 bases separating them. Germline V CDR1 and CDR2: SGHAT, FQDESV (reference sequence). This CDR3 has 16 amino acids.

As regards this clone: Other DNA sequences in this specimen translate into the identical CDR3. The rearrangement joins TRBV5-1 to TRBJ2-7, with D unclear. The CDR3 consists of 12 residues. V was trimmed by 1 base and J by 4 bases, leaving 6 bases between them. Germline values: CDR1 SGHRS, CDR2 YFSETQ. The CDR3 coding sequence is TGCGCCAGCAGCTTGCCCTCTTACGAGCAGTACTTC. Its protein product is CASSLPSYEQYF.